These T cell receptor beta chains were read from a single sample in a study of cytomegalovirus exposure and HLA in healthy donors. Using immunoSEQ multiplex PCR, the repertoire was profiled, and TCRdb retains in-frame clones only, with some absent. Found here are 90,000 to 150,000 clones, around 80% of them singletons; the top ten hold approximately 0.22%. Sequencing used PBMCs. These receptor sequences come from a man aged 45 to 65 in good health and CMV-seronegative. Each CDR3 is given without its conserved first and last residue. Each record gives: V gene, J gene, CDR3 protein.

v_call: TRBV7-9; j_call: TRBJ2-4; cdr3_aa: ASSRGGIKNIQY
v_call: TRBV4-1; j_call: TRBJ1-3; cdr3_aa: ASSQDSGNTIY
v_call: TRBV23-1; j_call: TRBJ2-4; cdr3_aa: ASSLSGEDLVANIQY
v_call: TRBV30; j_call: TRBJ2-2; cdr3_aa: AYQRDRGPIGELF
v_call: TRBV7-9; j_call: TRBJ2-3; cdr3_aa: ASSPVQVITDTQY
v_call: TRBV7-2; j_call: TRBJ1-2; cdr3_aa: ASSFGGVNYGYT
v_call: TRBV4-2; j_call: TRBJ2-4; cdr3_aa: ASGLADPISKNIQY
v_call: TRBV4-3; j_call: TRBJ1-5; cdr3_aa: ASSQVQGSNQPQH
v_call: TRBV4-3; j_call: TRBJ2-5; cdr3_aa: ASSQVGTEETQY
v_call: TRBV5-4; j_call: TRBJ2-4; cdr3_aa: ASLKDRGENIQY